This is a list of T cell receptor beta chains from one sample in a study of CD8 T cells in ankylosing spondylitis. TCRdb reprocessed the 5' RACE reads via MiXCR and lists one record per CDR3 protein. This table holds some 150,000 distinct CDR3 sequences, about 10% found once. The sample comprised blood, either unsorted or a sorted T cell fraction (not recorded which). Every receptor here comes from a female donor with ankylosing spondylitis or in good health (not recorded which). Each CDR3 is given with its conserved first and last residue. The order of the fields is V gene, J gene, clone size, D gene, CDR3 protein, CDR3 DNA. The D gene is left open where the match is weak. For some rows the clone size is stated as once, few or many, or as a class when expanded; others skip it.

V gene: TRBV24-1
J gene: TRBJ2-1
clone size: -
D gene: TRBD2
CDR3 protein: CATSHQGGSSYNEQFF
CDR3 DNA: TGTGCCACCAGTCATCAGGGAGGGTCCTCCTACAATGAGCAGTTCTTC

V gene: TRBV11-2
J gene: TRBJ2-1
clone size: many
D gene: -
CDR3 protein: CASSPLREWNNEQFF
CDR3 DNA: TGTGCCAGCAGCCCACTCCGGGAGTGGAACAATGAGCAGTTCTTC

V gene: TRBV12-3/TRBV12-4
J gene: TRBJ1-1
clone size: many
D gene: TRBD1
CDR3 protein: CASSLLTGGNTEAFF
CDR3 DNA: TGTGCCAGCAGTCTACTAACAGGGGGGAACACTGAAGCTTTCTTT

V gene: TRBV3-1
J gene: TRBJ2-7
clone size: many
D gene: TRBD1
CDR3 protein: CASSQEKDRVTSYEQYF
CDR3 DNA: TGTGCCAGCAGCCAAGAAAAGGACAGGGTAACATCCTACGAGCAGTACTTC

V gene: TRBV28
J gene: TRBJ1-2
clone size: many
D gene: TRBD1
CDR3 protein: CASTLQGSYGYTF
CDR3 DNA: TGTGCCAGCACCCTACAGGGGAGCTATGGCTACACCTTC

V gene: TRBV5-1
J gene: TRBJ2-3
clone size: many
D gene: -
CDR3 protein: CASSLIPLGTDTQYF
CDR3 DNA: TGCGCCAGCAGCTTGATCCCTTTGGGCACAGATACGCAGTATTTT

V gene: TRBV5-1
J gene: TRBJ1-2
clone size: many
D gene: TRBD1
CDR3 protein: CASSLIPDRGDNYGYTF
CDR3 DNA: TGCGCCAGCAGCTTGATCCCGGACAGGGGCGATAACTATGGCTACACCTTC

V gene: TRBV24-1
J gene: TRBJ2-7
clone size: few
D gene: -
CDR3 protein: CATSDRDRDEQYF
CDR3 DNA: TGTGCCACCAGTGACCGCGACCGGGACGAGCAGTACTTC

V gene: TRBV12-3/TRBV12-4
J gene: TRBJ1-3
clone size: -
D gene: -
CDR3 protein: CASSLHSGNTIYF
CDR3 DNA: TGTGCCAGCAGTCTTCACTCTGGAAACACCATATATTTT

V gene: TRBV7-2
J gene: TRBJ2-7
clone size: many
D gene: -
CDR3 protein: CASSLNWLADEQYF
CDR3 DNA: TGTGCCAGCAGCTTAAACTGGCTAGCCGACGAGCAGTACTTC

V gene: TRBV6-2/TRBV6-3
J gene: TRBJ2-1
clone size: -
D gene: -
CDR3 protein: CASTSDRERVNEQFF
CDR3 DNA: TGTGCCAGCACTTCCGATAGGGAGCGTGTGAATGAGCAGTTCTTC

V gene: TRBV19
J gene: TRBJ2-2
clone size: -
D gene: TRBD1
CDR3 protein: CASRSRDRGRGGELFF
CDR3 DNA: TGTGCCAGTAGGAGCCGGGACAGGGGGCGAGGAGGGGAGCTGTTTTTT

V gene: TRBV27
J gene: TRBJ1-1
clone size: many
D gene: -
CDR3 protein: CASFAYREAFF
CDR3 DNA: TGTGCCAGCTTCGCGTATCGTGAAGCTTTCTTT

V gene: TRBV5-4
J gene: TRBJ1-5
clone size: -
D gene: -
CDR3 protein: CASTLLGTLNSNQPQHF
CDR3 DNA: TGTGCCAGCACGCTATTAGGGACCCTAAATAGCAATCAGCCCCAGCATTTT

V gene: TRBV19
J gene: TRBJ2-1
clone size: many
D gene: -
CDR3 protein: CASSPRLNSYNEQFF
CDR3 DNA: TGTGCCAGTAGTCCAAGACTCAACTCCTACAATGAGCAGTTCTTC

V gene: TRBV29-1
J gene: TRBJ2-7
clone size: many
D gene: -
CDR3 protein: CSVVGGRPYEQYF
CDR3 DNA: TGCAGCGTTGTTGGCGGGCGTCCCTACGAGCAGTACTTC

V gene: TRBV24-1
J gene: TRBJ1-4
clone size: many
D gene: TRBD1
CDR3 protein: CATSDPGTANEKLFF
CDR3 DNA: TGTGCCACCAGTGATCCCGGGACAGCAAATGAAAAACTGTTTTTT

V gene: TRBV5-1
J gene: TRBJ2-7
clone size: many
D gene: TRBD1
CDR3 protein: CASSFGTGRSYEQYF
CDR3 DNA: TGCGCCAGCAGCTTCGGGACAGGGAGGTCGTACGAGCAGTACTTC

V gene: TRBV3-1
J gene: TRBJ2-1
clone size: many
D gene: -
CDR3 protein: CASSLDPSRDYNEQFF
CDR3 DNA: TGTGCCAGCAGCCTAGACCCGTCCCGGGACTACAATGAGCAGTTCTTC

V gene: TRBV5-7
J gene: TRBJ2-6
clone size: many
D gene: TRBD2
CDR3 protein: CASSLRLADHLSGANVLTF
CDR3 DNA: TGTGCCAGCAGCCTGAGACTAGCGGACCACCTCTCTGGGGCCAACGTCCTGACTTTC

V gene: TRBV23-1
J gene: TRBJ2-7
clone size: few
D gene: -
CDR3 protein: CASFGLDSYEQYF
CDR3 DNA: TGCGCCAGCTTTGGACTGGATTCCTACGAGCAGTACTTC

V gene: TRBV30
J gene: TRBJ1-4
clone size: few
D gene: -
CDR3 protein: CAWTVTGRATNEKLFF
CDR3 DNA: TGTGCCTGGACTGTAACAGGGAGGGCAACTAATGAAAAACTGTTTTTT

V gene: TRBV27
J gene: TRBJ1-1
clone size: many
D gene: -
CDR3 protein: CASSLSAGLNTEAFF
CDR3 DNA: TGTGCCAGCAGTTTATCGGCAGGGTTGAACACTGAAGCTTTCTTT

V gene: TRBV5-8
J gene: TRBJ1-5
clone size: many
D gene: TRBD1
CDR3 protein: CASRRGMTGRNQPQHF
CDR3 DNA: TGTGCCAGCCGAAGAGGGATGACAGGGCGAAATCAGCCCCAGCATTTT

V gene: TRBV5-1
J gene: TRBJ1-2
clone size: many
D gene: -
CDR3 protein: CASSPGHSNYGYTF
CDR3 DNA: TGCGCCAGCAGCCCGGGACATAGTAACTATGGCTACACCTTC

V gene: TRBV10-3
J gene: TRBJ1-1
clone size: few
D gene: TRBD1
CDR3 protein: CAISAPGQGVYTEAFF
CDR3 DNA: TGTGCCATCAGTGCCCCGGGACAGGGGGTTTACACTGAAGCTTTCTTT

V gene: TRBV3-1
J gene: TRBJ2-7
clone size: many
D gene: -
CDR3 protein: CASSQGSMGEQYF
CDR3 DNA: TGTGCCAGCAGCCAAGGGTCTATGGGCGAGCAGTACTTC

V gene: TRBV7-2
J gene: TRBJ2-7
clone size: many
D gene: TRBD1
CDR3 protein: CASSQTGSYEQYF
CDR3 DNA: TGTGCCAGCAGCCAGACAGGGTCCTACGAGCAGTACTTC

V gene: TRBV18
J gene: TRBJ1-2
clone size: many
D gene: -
CDR3 protein: CASSPRPIDTTAGYTF
CDR3 DNA: TGTGCCAGCTCACCTCGTCCGATAGACACTACGGCTGGCTACACCTTC

V gene: TRBV3-1
J gene: TRBJ2-1
clone size: many
D gene: -
CDR3 protein: CASSQMEGNEQFF
CDR3 DNA: TGTGCCAGCAGCCAGATGGAGGGAAATGAGCAGTTCTTC

V gene: TRBV19
J gene: TRBJ2-2
clone size: many
D gene: -
CDR3 protein: CASSLDGNTGELFF
CDR3 DNA: TGCGCCAGCAGCTTGGATGGGAACACCGGGGAGCTGTTTTTT

V gene: TRBV28
J gene: TRBJ2-3
clone size: many
D gene: -
CDR3 protein: CASSLLAGRFLDTQYF
CDR3 DNA: TGTGCCAGCAGTTTATTGGCAGGGAGGTTTTTAGATACGCAGTATTTT

V gene: TRBV7-2
J gene: TRBJ1-3
clone size: many
D gene: -
CDR3 protein: CASSPRVLSGNTIYF
CDR3 DNA: TGTGCCAGCAGCCCCCGAGTCCTCTCTGGAAACACCATATATTTT

V gene: TRBV7-2
J gene: TRBJ1-2
clone size: many
D gene: -
CDR3 protein: CASTPLQTGFVDTF
CDR3 DNA: TGTGCCAGCACCCCCCTTCAGACAGGTTTTGTGGACACCTTC

V gene: TRBV2
J gene: TRBJ1-2
clone size: -
D gene: -
CDR3 protein: CASSEFEGASVNYGYTF
CDR3 DNA: TGTGCCAGCAGTGAATTTGAGGGAGCATCGGTTAACTATGGCTACACCTTC

V gene: TRBV28
J gene: TRBJ2-7
clone size: few
D gene: -
CDR3 protein: CASRIHLGSPIYEQYF
CDR3 DNA: TGTGCCAGCAGAATCCACCTGGGCAGCCCGATCTACGAGCAGTACTTC

V gene: TRBV15
J gene: TRBJ1-6
clone size: many
D gene: -
CDR3 protein: CATSRATDSPLHF
CDR3 DNA: TGTGCCACCAGCAGGGCTACAGATTCACCCCTCCACTTT

V gene: TRBV2
J gene: TRBJ1-1
clone size: few
D gene: TRBD1
CDR3 protein: CASHRQGRNTEAFF
CDR3 DNA: TGTGCCAGCCACCGACAGGGGAGGAACACTGAAGCTTTCTTT

V gene: TRBV5-4
J gene: TRBJ2-3
clone size: few
D gene: TRBD2
CDR3 protein: CASSYSGLATDTQYF
CDR3 DNA: TGTGCCAGCAGCTATTCGGGACTAGCCACAGATACGCAGTATTTT

V gene: TRBV3-1
J gene: TRBJ1-4
clone size: many
D gene: -
CDR3 protein: CASSPPGTVNEKLFF
CDR3 DNA: TGTGCCAGCAGCCCGCCCGGGACGGTTAATGAAAAACTGTTTTTT

V gene: TRBV25-1
J gene: TRBJ1-5
clone size: many
D gene: -
CDR3 protein: CASSGWGNQPQHF
CDR3 DNA: TGTGCCAGCAGTGGATGGGGCAATCAGCCCCAGCATTTT

V gene: TRBV10-1
J gene: TRBJ2-1
clone size: few
D gene: TRBD2
CDR3 protein: CASSGGLAGRYNEQFF
CDR3 DNA: TGCGCCAGCAGTGGCGGACTAGCGGGGAGGTACAATGAGCAGTTCTTC

V gene: TRBV11-2
J gene: TRBJ2-1
clone size: many
D gene: TRBD2
CDR3 protein: CASSLEPLAGVGQFF
CDR3 DNA: TGTGCCAGCAGCTTAGAGCCTCTAGCGGGGGTGGGGCAGTTCTTC

V gene: TRBV29-1
J gene: TRBJ1-2
clone size: many
D gene: TRBD1
CDR3 protein: CSATQGAGYKGGYTF
CDR3 DNA: TGCAGCGCCACACAGGGGGCAGGGTATAAAGGTGGCTACACCTTC

V gene: TRBV6-5
J gene: TRBJ1-2
clone size: many
D gene: -
CDR3 protein: CASSYTPTIGYGYTF
CDR3 DNA: TGTGCCAGCAGTTACACCCCCACAATAGGGTATGGCTACACCTTC

V gene: TRBV5-1
J gene: TRBJ2-1
clone size: many
D gene: TRBD2
CDR3 protein: CASSLAGGAGNEQFF
CDR3 DNA: TGCGCCAGCAGCTTGGCCGGGGGGGCAGGTAATGAGCAGTTCTTC

V gene: TRBV28
J gene: TRBJ1-1
clone size: many
D gene: -
CDR3 protein: CASSLRGLVGGSTEAFF
CDR3 DNA: TGTGCCAGCAGTTTAAGGGGACTCGTAGGGGGTAGCACTGAAGCTTTCTTT

V gene: TRBV15
J gene: TRBJ1-3
clone size: -
D gene: TRBD1
CDR3 protein: CASGAGGSGNTIYF
CDR3 DNA: TGTGCCTCCGGCGCAGGGGGGTCTGGAAACACCATATATTTT

V gene: TRBV6-5
J gene: TRBJ2-7
clone size: many
D gene: -
CDR3 protein: CASSDGPYEQYF
CDR3 DNA: TGTGCCAGCAGTGACGGACCCTACGAGCAGTACTTC

V gene: TRBV7-9
J gene: TRBJ1-2
clone size: many
D gene: -
CDR3 protein: CASSSPDGAFGYGYTF
CDR3 DNA: TGTGCCAGCAGCTCCCCAGACGGCGCTTTTGGATATGGCTACACCTTC

V gene: TRBV3-1
J gene: TRBJ1-2
clone size: many
D gene: TRBD1
CDR3 protein: CASSHGTAYGYTF
CDR3 DNA: TGTGCCAGCAGCCACGGGACAGCCTATGGCTACACCTTC

V gene: TRBV7-8
J gene: TRBJ1-1
clone size: many
D gene: TRBD1
CDR3 protein: CASSFGGQDTEAFF
CDR3 DNA: TGTGCCAGCAGCTTTGGTGGACAGGACACTGAAGCTTTCTTT

V gene: TRBV11-2
J gene: TRBJ2-5
clone size: few
D gene: -
CDR3 protein: CASSSPSPAISQETQYF
CDR3 DNA: TGTGCCAGCAGCTCCCCATCCCCGGCTATCTCTCAAGAGACCCAGTACTTC

V gene: TRBV20-1
J gene: TRBJ2-7
clone size: many
D gene: TRBD2
CDR3 protein: CSARVGGRAGEQYF
CDR3 DNA: TGCAGTGCTAGAGTTGGCGGGAGGGCTGGCGAGCAGTACTTC

V gene: TRBV12-3/TRBV12-4
J gene: TRBJ2-3
clone size: many
D gene: -
CDR3 protein: CASSPGGEGTDTQYF
CDR3 DNA: TGTGCCAGCAGTCCAGGGGGGGAGGGGACAGATACGCAGTATTTT

V gene: TRBV20-1
J gene: TRBJ2-7
clone size: many
D gene: TRBD2
CDR3 protein: CSARGTSGTYEQYF
CDR3 DNA: TGCAGTGCGAGGGGGACTAGCGGGACCTACGAGCAGTACTTC

V gene: TRBV30
J gene: TRBJ1-1
clone size: many
D gene: -
CDR3 protein: CAWSRTDSKSEAFF
CDR3 DNA: TGTGCCTGGAGTAGGACAGATTCGAAGTCTGAAGCTTTCTTT

V gene: TRBV4-2
J gene: TRBJ1-6
clone size: many
D gene: TRBD1
CDR3 protein: CASSQDPGQDYNSPLHF
CDR3 DNA: TGTGCCAGCAGCCAAGATCCAGGACAGGATTATAATTCACCCCTCCACTTT

V gene: TRBV6-4
J gene: TRBJ1-3
clone size: few
D gene: -
CDR3 protein: CAIRTLGNTIYF
CDR3 DNA: TGTGCCATCCGAACTCTTGGAAACACCATATATTTT